The sample holds a few counts of the clone carrying this TCR beta chain. The TCRbeta library incorporated unique molecular identifiers. MiXCR, run by TCRdb on the PCR reads, gives a single entry per CDR3 protein. In the table there are some 200,000 distinct CDR3 sequences, 6% to 7% of which are singletons. Germline V gives CDR1 SGHRS, CDR2 YFSETQ. Trimming took 2 bases from V and 7 from J; bases not matched to a gene: 10. There are 18 residues in the CDR3. This sample is part of a study of T-cell reconstitution after alpha-beta-depleted transplantation in children. The chain joins TRBV5-1 to TRBJ2-1; 15 bases map to TRBD2. Sequences were derived from PBMCs from the stem cell graft donor, sampled from the stem cell graft. This receptor was obtained from a human donor who donated a stem cell graft to a child with Wiskott-Aldrich syndrome. The CDR3 loop is CASSLRTSGGAGVNEQFF. The CDR3 DNA is TGCGCCAGCAGCTTAAGGACTAGCGGGGGGGCTGGTGTGAATGAGCAGTTCTTC. The entire variable domain, with the rest obtained from reference TRBV5-1 and TRBJ2-1, is as follows: KAGVTQTPRYLIKTRGQQVTLSCSPISGHRSVSWYQQTPGQGLQFLFEYFSETQRNKGNFPGRFSGRQFSNSRSEMNVSTLELGDSALYLCASSLRTSGGAGVNEQFFGPGTRLTVL.